These 18 T cell receptor beta chains share one sample of origin, sequenced in a study of cytomegalovirus exposure and HLA in healthy donors. With 60 Vbeta and 13 Jbeta primers, the PCR was carried out. Here immunoSEQ multiplex PCR was the method, and the copy in TCRdb shows in-frame clones only, minus some. The table lists fewer than 150,000 clones, around 75% of them singletons. The source material was PBMCs. These receptors were collected from a man aged 30 to 45 in good health and CMV-seronegative.

The chain employs TRBV9 and TRBJ2-1; possibly TRBD2 for D (6 bases). The V end was cut by 3 bases, the J end by 3 bases, with 10 bases between. This CDR3 has 14 amino acids. Germline lookup yields CDR1 SGDLS and CDR2 YYNGEE. CDR3 region: CASSETGLYNEQFF. The CDR3 DNA follows: TGTGCCAGCAGCGAGACGGGACTCTACAATGAGCAGTTCTTC.

The chain couples TRBV7-3 to TRBJ2-1; D might be TRBD1 (5 bases). Germline V gene data show CDR1 as SGHTA and CDR2 as FQGTGA. V shed 2 bases and J shed 5 bases, with 28 bases lying between them. There are 20 residues in the CDR3. The CDR3 DNA is TGTGCCAGCAGCTTAGACCCCGCCGGCGCAGGTAGGGGCCCTAACAATGAGCAGTTCTTC. This encodes CASSLDPAGAGRGPNNEQFF.

The gene calls are TRBV18 and TRBJ1-5; no firm D call. V was trimmed by 5 bases and J by 4 bases, leaving 12 bases between them. This CDR3 has 14 residues. Germline V gives CDR1 KGHSH, CDR2 LQKENI. In DNA form, the CDR3 reads TGTGCCAGCTCAGCGGGGAGCTCAAATCAGCCCCAGCATTTT. Protein sequence: CASSAGSSNQPQHF. The full variable domain, its missing parts supplied by reference TRBV18 and TRBJ1-5, is NAGVMQNPRHLVRRRGQEARLRCSPMKGHSHVYWYRQLPEEGLKFMVYLQKENIIDESGMPKERFSAEFPKEGPSILRIQQVVRGDSAAYFCASSAGSSNQPQHFGDGTRLSIL.

The rearrangement joins TRBV9 to TRBJ2-1; tentatively, D is TRBD2 (6 bases). This CDR3 has 15 amino acids. Trimming stripped 4 bases from V and 2 bases from J, with 13 bases between. Germline CDR1 is SGDLS and CDR2 is YYNGEE. The CDR3 spells CASSSSSEAYNEQFF. The CDR3 coding sequence is TGTGCCAGCAGCAGCTCTAGCGAAGCCTACAATGAGCAGTTCTTC.

The chain is built from TRBV28 and TRBJ2-7; 7 bases align to TRBD2. This CDR3 contains 12 residues. Germline V gene lookup returns CDR1 MDHEN and CDR2 SYDVKM. V was pared by 8 bases and J by 6 bases, with 7 bases of the junction left unmatched. CDR3 DNA: TGTGCCAGCGAGAGACTAGCCGGCGAGCAGTACTTC. It translates to CASERLAGEQYF. The complete variable domain, with remaining parts taken from reference TRBV28 and TRBJ2-7, reads DVKVTQSSRYLVKRTGEKVFLECVQDMDHENMFWYRQDPGLGLRLIYFSYDVKMKEKGDIPEGYSVSREKKERFSLILESASTNQTSMYLCASERLAGEQYFGPGTRLTVT.

The chain employs TRBV29-1 and TRBJ2-7, with D perhaps matching TRBD2 (7 bases). The germline V and J ends were trimmed by 8 bases and 5 bases, with 16 bases remaining between them. CDR3 length: 12 amino acids. Germline loops: CDR1 SQVTM, CDR2 ANQGSEA. CDR3 DNA: TGCAGCTGTCGGGGGGCCGCTGACGAGCAGTACTTC. Translating it yields CSCRGAADEQYF.

This clone has a count of ten or more. The chain has TRBV28 and TRBJ1-6; 8 nucleotides line up with TRBD1. The CDR3 spans 11 residues. The germline V gene encodes CDR1 MDHEN and CDR2 SYDVKM. As DNA, the CDR3 is TGTGCGTCAGGGGGCAATTCACCCCTCCACTTT. Translating it yields CASGGNSPLHF.

V gene TRBV10-2 combines with J gene TRBJ2-2; the match to TRBD2 covers 7 bases. The V gene end was trimmed by 6 bases and the J gene end by 4 bases; junction bases not matched to a gene: 8. The CDR3 is 15 amino acids. Germline V gives CDR1 WSHSY, CDR2 SAAADI. CDR3 bases: TGCGCCAGCAGGGACGGGAGGACGGGCACCGGGGAGCTGTTTTTT. It encodes CASRDGRTGTGELFF.

This chain uses TRBV7-8 with TRBJ2-7; 9 bases are shared with TRBD2. CDR3 length: 17 amino acids. V dropped 6 bases and J dropped 2; count of bases not matched to a gene: 14. Germline lookup yields CDR1 SGHVS and CDR2 FQNEAQ. Written as DNA, the CDR3 is TGTGCCAGCAGTCGGTCGGAGTTAGCGGGAGTCCCCTACGAGCAGTACTTC. Amino acids: CASSRSELAGVPYEQYF.

The chain joins TRBV18 to TRBJ1-2, with TRBD1 identical over 7 bases. This CDR3 comprises 15 residues. V was clipped by 4 bases and J by 2 bases; unmatched bases: 7. Per germline, CDR1 KGHSH and CDR2 LQKENI. CDR3 in DNA: TGTGCCAGCTCACTACAGGGGCAGGCCAACTATGGCTACACCTTC. Translating it yields CASSLQGQANYGYTF. Drawing the rest from reference TRBV18 and TRBJ1-2, the complete variable domain is NAGVMQNPRHLVRRRGQEARLRCSPMKGHSHVYWYRQLPEEGLKFMVYLQKENIIDESGMPKERFSAEFPKEGPSILRIQQVVRGDSAAYFCASSLQGQANYGYTFGSGTRLTVV.

The chain carries TRBV7-2 and TRBJ2-7; a weak D match, TRBD2 (6 bases). This CDR3 region has 15 residues. Germline V gene sequence: CDR1 SGHTA, CDR2 FQGNSA. The V gene lost 2 bases and the J gene lost 2 bases, with 13 bases spanning the gap. The CDR3 bases are TGTGCCAGCAGCTTAATCCCGGGAGCAACCTACGAGCAGTACTTC. This codes for CASSLIPGATYEQYF.

CDR3: CASSPSSSGGAGGELFF. Written as DNA, the CDR3 is TGCGCCAGCAGCCCCTCTTCTAGCGGGGGGGCCGGCGGGGAGCTGTTTTTT. The chain links TRBV5-1 to TRBJ2-2; 12 bases match TRBD2. With V trimmed by 4 bases and J by 7 bases, 11 bases remained unmatched. CDR3 length: 17 amino acids. Germline loops: CDR1 SGHRS, CDR2 YFSETQ.

The rearrangement uses TRBV28 and TRBJ1-4; possible D gene TRBD1, 5 bases. Germline CDR1 reads MDHEN; CDR2 reads SYDVKM. The germline V and J ends were trimmed by 3 bases and 8 bases, with 13 bases remaining between them. The CDR3 extends over 14 amino acids. Here the CDR3 reads CASSLVGGGEKLFF. The CDR3 DNA reads TGTGCCAGCAGTTTGGTGGGGGGTGGGGAAAAACTGTTTTTT.

The chain joins TRBV5-4 to TRBJ2-2; TRBD1 aligns across 12 bases. Germline values: CDR1 SGHNT, CDR2 YYREEE (reference sequence). The ends lost 0 bases at V and 5 bases at J; junction bases unmatched: 5. The CDR3 consists of 17 residues. This CDR3 is CASSLGSGQGATGELFF. The CDR3 nucleotides read TGTGCCAGCAGCTTGGGTTCGGGACAGGGGGCAACCGGGGAGCTGTTTTTT.

The V gene is TRBV2, the J gene TRBJ2-1; weak D call: TRBD2 (7 bases). Germline assignment: CDR1 SNHLY and CDR2 FYNNEI. CDR3 length equals 14 residues. V lost 7 bases and J 3 bases, leaving 13 bases between the germline ends. The CDR3 spells CASMGEGVYNEQFF. The CDR3 DNA sequence: TGTGCCAGCATGGGGGAGGGGGTCTACAATGAGCAGTTCTTC.

This chain links TRBV10-3 with TRBJ2-1, with TRBD2 identical over 7 bases. V shed 7 bases and J 4 bases; nucleotides not matched to a gene: 7. The CDR3 contains 14 residues. The germline V gene encodes CDR1 ENHRY and CDR2 SYGVKD. The CDR3 reads CAITPAGPYNEQFF. CDR3 DNA sequence: TGTGCCATCACCCCAGCGGGACCATACAATGAGCAGTTCTTC.

The CDR3 region is CASSFRQVYGYTF. In DNA form, the CDR3 reads TGTGCCAGCAGCTTTCGACAGGTCTATGGCTACACCTTC. The chain has TRBV7-9 and TRBJ1-2; a possible D gene is TRBD1 (6 bases). CDR1 is SEHNR and CDR2 is FQNEAQ in the germline V gene (reference sequence). V shed 3 bases and J shed 4 bases, with 9 bases lying between them. This CDR3 comprises 13 residues.

The rearrangement links TRBV4-1 to TRBJ1-6; 11 bases map to TRBD1. Germline V gene lookup returns CDR1 MGHRA and CDR2 YSYEKL. The CDR3 has 15 residues. Losses at the gene ends were 4 bases for V and 6 bases for J; bases not matched to a gene: 2. DNA of the CDR3: TGCGCCAGCAGCCCGGGACAGGGGGGTAATTCACCCCTCCACTTT. Protein sequence: CASSPGQGGNSPLHF.